The clone carrying this T cell receptor (beta chain) has just a few counts. The record originates from a study of PD-L1 blockade in urothelial cancer. Turning to the study itself: Of 30 or so patients, about 24 were males with bladder-origin urothelial cancer.

Produced via immunoSEQ multiplex PCR; TCRdb's table is partial and in-frame only. In the table there are 100,000 to 150,000 clones, approximately 85% of which are singletons. Time point defined: peripheral blood 6 weeks after treatment start. The CDR3 is made up of 15 amino acids. V was trimmed by 3 bases and J by 5 bases, leaving 17 bases between them. CDR1 and CDR2 (germline): SGDLS, YYNGEE. This clonotype was sampled from a man aged 45 to 65 with urothelial cancer. The chain recombines TRBV9 with TRBJ2-5, with D maybe TRBD2 (5 bases). Source: PBMCs, taken around atezolizumab (anti-PD-L1) treatment. The CDR3 nucleotides are TGTGCCAGCAGCGCCTCCCGGGGAAGGCTGGAGACCCAGTACTTC. This codes for CASSASRGRLETQYF.